One sample yielded the 30 T cell receptor beta chains listed below, sequenced in a study of T cells in Graves' hyperthyroidism and ophthalmopathy. The CDR3 regions of TCR beta were amplified from RNA transcripts. Primed by the HTBI set, a first-round RT-PCR was run on the TCR CDR3. TCRdb analysed the multiplex PCR reads with MiXCR anew, one entry per CDR3 protein. This table has about 250,000 distinct CDR3 sequences, 20% to 25% appearing once. Sequenced material: blood. The source is a man younger than 45 with Graves' ophthalmopathy.

The J gene is TRBJ2-2, the V gene TRBV20-1, with TRBD2 identical over 11 bases. The germline gives CDR1 DFQATT, CDR2 SNEGSKA (reference sequence). Germline trimming cut 0 bases from V and 8 bases from J; bases unmatched to any gene: 5. There are 15 residues in the CDR3. The DNA for the CDR3 is TGCAGTGCTAGAGATTCCGCTAGCGGGAGGGGGGAGCTGTTTTTT. This sequence encodes CSARDSASGRGELFF.

This clonotype showed up many times. V is TRBV5-1 and J is TRBJ2-1; 7 nucleotides agree with TRBD2. From germline, CDR1 is SGHRS and CDR2 YFSETQ. CDR3 length: 16 amino acids. The V segment lost 6 bases and the J segment 4 bases; nucleotides outside the gene matches: 13. CDR3 bases: TGCGCCAGCACTTCCCATAGGGGAGGGAGTTACAATGAGCAGTTCTTC. Translated, it gives CASTSHRGGSYNEQFF.

The chain couples TRBV7-3 to TRBJ2-1, with 7 bases matching TRBD2. Looked up from germline, CDR1 is SGHTA and CDR2 is FQGTGA. The CDR3 has 16 residues. The junction had 14 bases not matched to a gene; V was cut back by 5 bases and J by 7 bases. The CDR3: CASSLSSGGAGNEQFF. As DNA, the CDR3 is TGTGCCAGCAGCCTTAGCTCGGGGGGAGCGGGGAATGAGCAGTTCTTC.

This clonotype came up a few times. V is TRBV19 and J is TRBJ1-3; 7 bases map to TRBD1. Germline V lookup: CDR1 LNHDA, CDR2 SQIVND (reference sequence). The CDR3 consists of 15 residues. J was trimmed by 0 bases and V by 9 bases; bases with no gene match: 8. The CDR3 here is CASRGGQTSGNTIYF. CDR3 sequence (DNA): TGTGCCAGCCGAGGGGGACAGACCTCTGGAAACACCATATATTTT. Filled out from reference TRBV19 and TRBJ1-3, the complete variable domain reads DGGITQSPKYLFRKEGQNVTLSCEQNLNHDAMYWYRQDPGQGLRLIYYSQIVNDFQKGDIAEGYSVSREKKESFPLTVTSAQKNPTAFYLCASRGGQTSGNTIYFGEGSWLTVV.

This chain uses TRBV12-5 with TRBJ1-3; D ambiguous. Germline V gene lookup returns CDR1 LGHNT and CDR2 FRNRAP. The CDR3 runs 14 residues. With 0 bases removed from V and 0 bases from J, the gap between germline ends came to 3 bases. The CDR3: CASGLVPSGNTIYF. The CDR3, as DNA: TGTGCTAGTGGTTTGGTCCCCTCTGGAAACACCATATATTTT.

This sequence joins TRBV18 and TRBJ2-2; possible D gene TRBD1, 5 bases. Germline CDR1 KGHSH, CDR2 LQKENI. V lost 2 bases and J 1 base, leaving 8 bases between the germline ends. The CDR3 is 15 residues long. The CDR3 region is CASSPAQGNTGELFF. Written as DNA, the CDR3 is TGTGCCAGCTCACCAGCGCAGGGGAACACCGGGGAGCTGTTTTTT.

V and J are TRBV9 and TRBJ2-1; TRBD2 aligns across 9 bases. Germline loops: CDR1 SGDLS, CDR2 YYNGEE. This CDR3 is 18 amino acids long. Losses at the gene ends were 4 bases for V and 1 base for J; bases not matched to a gene: 12. The CDR3: CASSRQFSGGGSYNEQFF. CDR3 DNA: TGTGCCAGCAGCCGTCAATTTAGCGGGGGAGGTTCCTACAATGAGCAGTTCTTC.

This clonotype was seen a handful of times. The genes are TRBV5-1 and TRBJ2-1; D is unclear. With 7 bases removed from V and 8 bases from J, the gap between germline ends came to 13 bases. Germline V lookup: CDR1 SGHRS, CDR2 YFSETQ. The CDR3 loop spans 12 amino acids. CDR3 sequence reads: CASFSRADEQFF. The DNA for the CDR3 is TGCGCCAGCTTTTCCCGGGCGGATGAGCAGTTCTTC.

The rearrangement joins TRBV20-1 to TRBJ2-7, with TRBD2 identical over 10 bases. From germline, CDR1 is DFQATT and CDR2 SNEGSKA (reference sequence). CDR3 length: 16 residues. V lost 0 bases and J lost 3; bases outside the gene matches: 8. CDR3 DNA sequence: TGCAGTGCTAGAGATCTAGGGAGACTAGCGGGCTACGAGCAGTACTTC. Encoded protein: CSARDLGRLAGYEQYF.

CDR3 nucleotide sequence: TGTGCCAGCGGACTCGGGACAGCCGATCAGCCCCAGCATTTT. This translates into CASGLGTADQPQHF. The genes are TRBV4-2 and TRBJ1-5, with 7 nucleotides matching TRBD1. Per germline, CDR1 LGHNA and CDR2 YNFKEQ. The CDR3 runs to 14 residues. The junction had 9 bases not matched to a gene; V was cut back by 8 bases and J by 5 bases.

This clonotype was counted only a few times. This rearrangement joins TRBV15 to TRBJ1-5, with D uncertain. V lost 3 bases and J lost 7, with 10 bases in between. The CDR3 consists of 13 residues. The germline V gene has CDR1 LNHNV and CDR2 YYDKDF (reference sequence). The CDR3 DNA reads TGTGCCACCAGCAGCCAAATATCGCAGCCCCAGCATTTT. Protein: CATSSQISQPQHF.

The chain uses TRBV7-8 and TRBJ2-7, with TRBD1 as a possible D gene (10 bases). V was shortened by 4 bases and J by 6 bases, with 22 bases between the two germline ends. The CDR3 loop spans 16 amino acids. The germline V gene has CDR1 SGHVS and CDR2 FQNEAQ. CDR3 amino acids: CASSYSGGQGISEQYF. The CDR3 DNA is TGTGCCAGCAGCTATAGCGGGGGACAGGGGATCAGCGAGCAGTACTTC.

This chain links TRBV6-2 or TRBV6-3 with TRBJ2-1; D uncertain. Germline lookup yields CDR1 MNHEY and CDR2 SVGEGT. V was clipped by 7 bases and J by 4 bases, with 14 bases between them. The CDR3 is 14 residues long. CDR3 sequence reads: CASIDRGLYNEQFF. The CDR3, as DNA: TGTGCCAGCATAGATCGCGGTTTATACAATGAGCAGTTCTTC.

The chain joins TRBV20-1 to TRBJ2-1; 9 positions agree with TRBD1. CDR3 size: 14 residues. Germline V gene data show CDR1 as DFQATT and CDR2 as SNEGSKA (reference sequence). The CDR3 region has the DNA TGCAGCGCCGTCCCGGGACAGGGTCCCGACGAGCAGTTCTTC. Translated, it gives CSAVPGQGPDEQFF.

The gene calls are TRBV19 and TRBJ2-2; the match to TRBD2 covers 7 bases. CDR1 is LNHDA and CDR2 is SQIVND in the germline V gene (reference sequence). The CDR3 is 16 amino acids. V lost 1 base to trimming and J lost 6 bases; unmatched junction nucleotides: 8. The CDR3 nucleotides are TGTGCCAGTAGTATAGGTTGGGCGGGAGAGGCCGGGGAGCTGTTTTTT. It codes for CASSIGWAGEAGELFF.

V is TRBV11-2 and J is TRBJ2-3; no clear D. The CDR3 runs to 14 residues. CDR1 is SGHAT, CDR2 FQNNGV, per germline. The V end lost 7 bases, the J end lost 2 bases, and 13 bases lay between the germline ends. The CDR3 DNA is TGTGCCAGCACCAAAGGTCAATCCACAGATACGCAGTATTTT. This codes for CASTKGQSTDTQYF.

This clonotype was seen repeatedly, ten times or more. The rearrangement joins TRBV11-2 to TRBJ2-2; TRBD1 matches at 7 bases. Germline CDR1 is SGHAT and CDR2 is FQNNGV. Trimming at V came to 5 bases and at J to 3 bases, leaving 6 bases not matched to a gene. The CDR3 sequence is 15 residues long. The CDR3 spells CASSPDRTYTGELFF. The CDR3 DNA sequence: TGTGCCAGCAGCCCGGACAGGACCTACACCGGGGAGCTGTTTTTT.

There are many counts of this clonotype. The chain recombines TRBV20-1 with TRBJ1-1; possibly TRBD1 for D (6 bases). The CDR3 is 15 amino acids. Germline V CDR1 and CDR2: DFQATT, SNEGSKA (reference sequence). V lost 6 bases and J 0 bases, leaving 17 bases between the germline ends. The CDR3 is CSAQRGQQLNTEAFF. The CDR3 DNA reads as TGCAGTGCCCAACGAGGACAGCAGCTGAACACTGAAGCTTTCTTT.

On this clonotype: One junction end disagrees with the germline gene, perhaps due to a read error. The V gene is TRBV20-1, the J gene TRBJ2-1; 9 bases fit TRBD2. This CDR3 is 14 amino acids long. CDR1 DFQATT and CDR2 SNEGSKA come from the germline V gene (reference sequence). This chain's CDR3 is CSANSGRTYNEQSF. CDR3 coding DNA: TGCAGTGCTAATAGCGGGAGAACCTACAATGAGCAGTCCTTC.

This clonotype appeared many times. The chain joins TRBV6-1 to TRBJ2-3, with 8 bases fitting TRBD2. The CDR3 loop spans 16 amino acids. Germline CDR1 and CDR2: MNHNS and SASEGT. Unmatched junction bases numbered 7, after V lost 5 bases and J lost 0 bases. CDR3 region: CASSLRTSRSTDTQYF. The CDR3 nucleotides are TGTGCCAGCAGTTTACGGACTAGCCGAAGCACAGATACGCAGTATTTT.

The sample holds many counts of this clonotype. CDR3 protein: CSATISGRAAYNEQFF. The CDR3, as DNA: TGCAGTGCAACCATTAGCGGGAGGGCCGCCTACAATGAGCAGTTCTTC. The chain recombines TRBV20-1 with TRBJ2-1; 11 bases fit TRBD2. V was pared by 6 bases and J by 2 bases, with 9 bases of the junction left unmatched. The CDR3 extends over 16 amino acids. CDR1 is DFQATT and CDR2 is SNEGSKA in the germline V gene (reference sequence).

This clonotype was counted many times. The rearrangement uses TRBV12-3 or TRBV12-4 and TRBJ1-1; the D gene is possibly TRBD1 (6 bases). The CDR3 has 14 amino acids. The V gene lost 4 bases and the J gene lost 4 bases, with 13 bases spanning the gap. The CDR3 DNA follows: TGTGCCAGCAGTTACCGGACACAGGGCACTGAAGCTTTCTTT. Amino acid sequence: CASSYRTQGTEAFF.

To note about this clonotype: The junction shows a germline mismatch at one end, possibly a read error. The rearrangement uses TRBV7-6 and TRBJ2-1; tentatively, D is TRBD2 (6 bases). TRBJ2-7 matches the DNA end more closely, so the J call is doubtful. Germline CDR1 is SGHVS and CDR2 is FNYEAQ. This CDR3 is built from 14 residues. CDR3 sequence: CVSSYPGAYNEQYF. The DNA for the CDR3 is TGTGTCAGCAGCTACCCGGGAGCCTACAATGAGCAGTACTTC.

A few counts support this clonotype. CDR3 loop: CASSPTTPTYEQYF. As DNA, the CDR3 is TGTGCCAGCAGTCCGACCACCCCGACCTACGAGCAGTACTTC. The chain links TRBV28 to TRBJ2-7, with no clear D. Germline lookup yields CDR1 MDHEN and CDR2 SYDVKM. Trimming removed 5 bases from V and 2 bases from J, with 13 bases in between. The CDR3 is 14 residues long.

The sample holds many counts of this clonotype. V usage is TRBV5-8 and J usage is TRBJ1-2; D is unclear. Germline V gene data show CDR1 as SGHTS and CDR2 as YDEGEE. V shed 4 bases and J shed 7 bases, with 20 bases lying between them. The CDR3 is made up of 15 amino acids. In DNA form, the CDR3 reads TGTGCCAGCAGCCCGTCGGTCGACACTAACCCTGGCTACACCTTC. This gives the protein CASSPSVDTNPGYTF.

This clonotype showed up just a few times. This chain links TRBV29-1 with TRBJ2-1; no firm D call. CDR3 length: 11 amino acids. Per the germline V gene, CDR1 is SQVTM and CDR2 is ANQGSEA. Trimming left V 6 bases short and J 13 bases short, with 16 bases between. For the CDR3, the DNA is TGCAGCGTCCAAGAGAAGGTACCCCAGTTCTTC. This translates into CSVQEKVPQFF.

The table lists this clonotype with a few counts. The chain carries TRBV28 and TRBJ1-1; the match to TRBD1 covers 7 bases. The length of the CDR3 is 14 residues. Per germline, CDR1 MDHEN and CDR2 SYDVKM. Losses at the gene ends were 8 bases for V and 1 base for J; bases not matched to a gene: 7. The chain's CDR3 is CASGEGQRNTEAFF. The CDR3 DNA follows: TGTGCCAGCGGAGAGGGACAGCGGAACACTGAAGCTTTCTTT. Supplemented by reference TRBV28 and TRBJ1-1, the full variable domain reads DVKVTQSSRYLVKRTGEKVFLECVQDMDHENMFWYRQDPGLGLRLIYFSYDVKMKEKGDIPEGYSVSREKKERFSLILESASTNQTSMYLCASGEGQRNTEAFFGQGTRLTVV.

This clonotype was seen only a few times. V and J are TRBV5-6 and TRBJ2-3; a weak D match, TRBD2 (6 bases). Germline assignment: CDR1 SGHDT and CDR2 YYEEEE. Between the trimmed V and J ends, which lost 0 bases and 1 base, there was a span of 9 bases. This CDR3 has 15 amino acids. The CDR3 loop reads CASSLGGGGTDTQYF. The CDR3 region has the DNA TGTGCCAGCAGCTTGGGCGGCGGGGGCACAGATACGCAGTATTTT.

This clonotype was seen more than once but under ten times. In DNA, the CDR3 is TGTGCCAGCAGCGCGACAGGGGTGTTCGTAGGCGAAAAACTGTTTTTT. This translates into CASSATGVFVGEKLFF. V is TRBV6-1 and J is TRBJ1-4; TRBD1 agrees at 8 bases. The CDR3 has 16 residues. Trimming at V came to 6 bases and at J to 8 bases, leaving 14 bases not matched to a gene. Germline V gene lookup returns CDR1 MNHNS and CDR2 SASEGT.

V is TRBV27 and J is TRBJ1-2, with D possibly TRBD1 on 5 matching bases. The CDR3 is 12 amino acids. From germline, CDR1 is MNHEY and CDR2 SMNVEV (reference sequence). Trimming removed 7 bases at V and 8 bases at J, with 14 bases between. CDR3 DNA sequence: TGTGCCAGCAAGGGGCAGCCTGGAGGCTACACCTTC. It translates to CASKGQPGGYTF.